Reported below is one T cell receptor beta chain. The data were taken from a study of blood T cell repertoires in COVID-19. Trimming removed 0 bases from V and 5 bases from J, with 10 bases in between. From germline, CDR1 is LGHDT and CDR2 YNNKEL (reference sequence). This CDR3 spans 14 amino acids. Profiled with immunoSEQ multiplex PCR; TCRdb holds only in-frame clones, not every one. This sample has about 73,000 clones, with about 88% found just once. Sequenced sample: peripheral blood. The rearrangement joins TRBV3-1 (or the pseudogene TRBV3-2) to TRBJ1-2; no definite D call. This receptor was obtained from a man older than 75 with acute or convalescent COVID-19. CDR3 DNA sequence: TGTGCCAGCAGCCAAGATGGCACGGGGTATGGCTACACCTTC. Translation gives CASSQDGTGYGYTF.